One and the same sample provided the 8 T cell receptor beta chains below, sequenced in a study of CD8+ T cells in alopecia areata. Following extraction, RNA underwent reverse transcription to cDNA, which served as the sequencing template. TCRdb keeps only in-frame clones here, not all; method: immunoSEQ multiplex PCR. The sample includes around 100,000 clones, none of them occurring once. Material for sequencing was lesional skin. All receptors come from a C3H/HeJ mouse with alopecia areata. These mice share the MHC haplotype H2-k.

About this clone itself: Gene names refer to mouse genes. The observed sequence ends 4 residues before the CDR3 terminus, with the missing tail filled in from the germline J gene. This chain uses TRBV1 with TRBJ1-1; 9 bases are a match to TRBD1. Germline CDR1 and CDR2: NSQYPW and LRSPGD (reference sequence). The CDR3 loop spans 15 amino acids. The junction had 5 bases not matched to a gene; V was cut back by 3 bases and J by 3 bases. The sequenced CDR3 bases are TGCACCTGCAGTGCGAACAGGGGGCGAGACACA. Translation: CTCSANRGRDT. The whole CDR3 is CTCSANRGRDTEVFF.

This clone was seen repeatedly, ten times or more. Germline and genes: mouse. The read stops 4 residues short of the end of the CDR3; the missing end is completed from the germline J gene. V and J are TRBV13-3 and TRBJ2-7; unclear D gene. Trimming took 4 bases from V and 0 from J, leaving 8 bases between them. The CDR3 length is 13 residues. Germline V gene sequence: CDR1 NNHDY, CDR2 SYVADS. CDR3 DNA, as far as it was read: TGTGCCAGCAGTTCAGAAAACTCCTAT. This encodes CASSSENSY. The CDR3, in full, reads CASSSENSYEQYF.

This clone was seen a few times. Gene names and germline match the mouse. Read coverage stops 4 residues before the CDR3 terminus; the germline J gene supplies the remainder. J is TRBJ2-7 and V is TRBV13-3; the match to TRBD1 covers 8 bases. The CDR3 sequence is 16 residues long. Germline loops: CDR1 NNHDY, CDR2 SYVADS. J was trimmed by 0 bases and V by 0 bases; bases with no gene match: 5. The part of the CDR3 DNA that was read is TGTGCCAGCAGTGATGTCGACAGGGGAAGCTCCTAT. It is translated as CASSDVDRGSSY. The entire CDR3 protein reads CASSDVDRGSSYEQYF.

This clone was recorded at least ten times. Germline and genes here are mouse. The CDR3 end falls 4 residues outside the read, so it is completed with the germline J gene. The V and J genes are TRBV13-3 and TRBJ2-3; 10 nucleotides line up with TRBD1. J lost 3 bases, V lost 5 bases, and 6 bases had no gene match. The CDR3 spans 15 residues. Germline loops: CDR1 NNHDY, CDR2 SYVADS. CDR3 region: CASSPPGQGAETLYF. The part of the CDR3 DNA that was read is TGTGCCAGCAGCCCCCCGGGACAGGGGGCAGAA.

In its sample, this clone was seen a few times. Mouse names are used for the genes. The CDR3 end is not reached by the read, which stops 4 residues before it; the germline J gene fills it in. J is TRBJ2-7 and V is TRBV31, with D maybe TRBD1 (5 bases). Deletions cut 5 bases from V and 0 bases from J, with 5 bases between. The CDR3 has 11 residues. The V gene's germline CDR1 is GKSSPN and CDR2 SITVG. CDR3 DNA (partial): TGTGCCTGGGGACACTCCTAT. It specifies CAWGHSY. The full CDR3 sequence reads CAWGHSYEQYF.

This clone occurred many times. The protein given in TCRdb and the translation of the DNA differ at residue 11, and the sequence presented here derives from the DNA. Mouse names are used for the genes. The observed sequence ends 3 residues before the CDR3 terminus, with the missing tail filled in from the germline J gene. The V call is TRBV1, the J call TRBJ1-6; D is undetermined. Being an ORF, TRBJ1-6 has a function that is uncertain. CDR1 and CDR2 from the germline V gene are NSQYPW and LRSPGD (reference sequence). The ends were cut back, 4 bases at V and 2 bases at J, with 6 bases in the middle. The CDR3 loop spans 14 amino acids. The CDR3 region is CTCSDQTYNSPLYF. The covered CDR3 bases are TGCACCTGCAGTGATCAAACCTATAATTCGCCC.

The sample holds a few counts of this clone. Mouse gene names and germline throughout. The read finishes 4 residues shy of the CDR3 end, and the germline J gene is used to complete it. The chain recombines TRBV14 with TRBJ2-1; the match to TRBD2 covers 9 bases. The CDR3 loop spans 13 amino acids. The trim removed 2 bases at V and 6 bases at J, leaving 0 bases unmatched. CDR1 and CDR2 (germline): SGHDT, FRDEAV. The CDR3 is CASSLLGGAEQFF. CDR3 DNA, as far as it was read: TGTGCCAGCAGTTTACTGGGGGGTGCT.

Only a few counts were recorded for this clone. Gene and germline names: mouse. The read is 4 residues too short to cover the CDR3 end, so that end is filled in from the germline J gene. The chain is built from TRBV13-1 and TRBJ2-7; maybe TRBD2 (6 bases). Germline lookup yields CDR1 NSHNY and CDR2 SYGAGN. The CDR3 runs 17 residues. V lost 0 bases and J lost 0, with 16 bases in between. The CDR3 DNA, read in part, is TGTGCCAGCAGTGATGCAAAGGGGACTAGGAGCTCCTAT. The encoded protein is CASSDAKGTRSSY. The CDR3 in its entirety is CASSDAKGTRSSYEQYF.